The 20 T cell receptor beta chains in this list originate from one sample, sequenced in a study of metastatic and nonmetastatic thyroid tumors. MiXCR re-clonotyped the PCR reads for TCRdb. The sample lists about 15,000 clones, 15% to 20% occurring once. Until they underwent thyroid surgery, no patient had received any treatment. Sequenced input: blood. These TCRs come from a female donor with papillary thyroid cancer or a benign thyroid nodule (not recorded which). Some clones in this sample may be carry-over from other donors' samples.

The rearrangement uses TRBV28 and TRBJ1-2; D is possibly TRBD1 (5 bases). Germline V lookup: CDR1 MDHEN, CDR2 SYDVKM. Trimming took 6 bases from V and 8 from J, leaving 10 bases between them. The CDR3 sequence is 11 residues long. The CDR3 region has the DNA TGTGCCAGCAGGTTGAGGGGCGGCTACACCTTC. Amino acids: CASRLRGGYTF.

Regarding this clone: A much more abundant neighbour one base away suggests this may be a read error. CDR3 nucleotide sequence: TGTGCCAGCATCCGAGACAGTAACACTGAAGCTTTCTTT. It specifies CASIRDSNTEAFF. The chain uses TRBV14 and TRBJ1-1, with D perhaps matching TRBD1 (5 bases). Between the trimmed V and J ends, which lost 7 bases and 2 bases, there was a span of 11 bases. Germline CDR1 SGHDN, CDR2 FVKESK. The CDR3 runs to 13 residues.

This clone was recorded at least ten times. The junction departs from the called germline gene at one end, perhaps through a read error. At the DNA level, this CDR3 is encoded by other sequences in the same sample as well. The rearrangement links TRBV7-2 to TRBJ2-6; D might be TRBD1 (6 bases). The length of the CDR3 is 12 residues. Germline CDR1 reads SGHTA; CDR2 reads FQGNSA. The CDR3 sequence is CASGLGANVLTF. The CDR3 bases are TGTGCCTCCGGGTTGGGGGCCAACGTCTTGACTTTC.

The chain has TRBV12-3 or TRBV12-4 and TRBJ2-7; D possibly corresponds to TRBD1 (6 bases). V was pared by 8 bases and J by 12 bases, with 17 bases between. The CDR3 has 11 residues. CDR3 sequence reads: CASGDRSVSYF. In DNA, the CDR3 is TGTGCCAGCGGCGACAGGTCGGTGTCGTACTTC.

This clone was counted ten times or more. The V and J genes are TRBV20-1 and TRBJ2-1; D remains unclear. The CDR3 is made up of 14 amino acids. Germline loops: CDR1 DFQATT, CDR2 SNEGSKA (reference sequence). With 6 bases removed from V and 7 bases from J, the gap between germline ends came to 19 bases. The CDR3 sequence: CSANRLDSTNEQFF. The CDR3 bases are TGCAGTGCGAACCGTCTAGACTCTACGAATGAGCAGTTCTTC.

Notes on this clone: At one boundary the junction diverges from the germline segment, which might be a read error. The chain combines TRBV11-3 with TRBJ2-3, with D perhaps matching TRBD2 (5 bases). The CDR3 spans 15 residues. Germline V gene lookup returns CDR1 SGHNT and CDR2 YENEEA. CDR3 nucleotide sequence: TGTGCCAGCAGCTTTAGGCGGGTGAGCACATATACGCAGTATTTT. This sequence encodes CASSFRRVSTYTQYF.

CDR3 region: CASSLIRVDVFF. The CDR3 DNA is TGTGCCAGCAGCTTAATTCGGGTGGATGTGTTCTTC. This sequence joins TRBV11-3 and TRBJ2-1; unclear D gene. CDR1 and CDR2 from the germline V gene are SGHNT and YENEEA. The CDR3 covers 12 residues. V was trimmed by 2 bases and J by 15 bases, leaving 14 bases between them. Drawing the rest from reference TRBV11-3 and TRBJ2-1, the complete variable domain is EAGVVQSPRYKIIEKKQPVAFWCNPISGHNTLYWYLQNLGQGPELLIRYENEEAVDDSQLPKDRFSAERLKGVDSTLKIQPAELGDSAVYLCASSLIRVDVFFGPGTRLTVL.

This clone is labeled as medium-sized. The chain employs TRBV12-3 or TRBV12-4 and TRBJ2-6, with D possibly matching TRBD2 (6 bases). CDR3 length: 15 residues. Trimming removed 7 bases at V and 4 bases at J, with 14 bases between. CDR3 amino acids: CASNDWTTGANVLTF. DNA of the CDR3: TGTGCCAGCAACGACTGGACTACCGGGGCCAACGTCCTGACTTTC.

Within the sample, this clone is medium-sized. V is TRBV6-1 and J is TRBJ2-1, with D uncertain. The CDR3 has 12 residues. CDR1 and CDR2 from the germline V gene are MNHNS and SASEGT. Trimming stripped 8 bases from V and 4 bases from J, with 9 bases between. CDR3 sequence: CASWALYNEQFF. The CDR3 DNA reads TGTGCCAGCTGGGCGTTGTACAATGAGCAGTTCTTC.

In this sample, this clone turned up a few times. V gene TRBV6-1 combines with J gene TRBJ1-2, with a tentative D call TRBD1 (6 bases). Trimming took 8 bases from V and 7 from J, leaving 17 bases between them. This CDR3 spans 13 amino acids. Germline assignment: CDR1 MNHNS and CDR2 SASEGT. CDR3 sequence: CASGLDSGAGYTF. CDR3 in DNA: TGTGCCAGCGGGCTGGACAGTGGGGCTGGCTACACCTTC.

This clone counts as medium-sized (0.01 to 0.1%). The CDR3 region is CASSETIQGGFSSYEQYF. Written as DNA, the CDR3 is TGTGCCAGCAGTGAAACTATCCAGGGAGGGTTTAGCTCCTACGAGCAGTACTTC. The rearrangement joins TRBV6-1 to TRBJ2-7; 7 bases align to TRBD2. This CDR3 comprises 18 residues. The V and J ends lost 2 bases and 0 bases, in that order; junction bases with no gene match: 13. Germline-derived CDR1 and CDR2 are MNHNS and SASEGT.

This clone is termed medium-sized. The chain combines TRBV6-1 with TRBJ2-1; D uncertain. This CDR3 spans 11 amino acids. Germline CDR1 reads MNHNS; CDR2 reads SASEGT. With 6 bases removed from V and 7 bases from J, the gap between germline ends came to 7 bases. The CDR3 here is CASRSPNEQFF. CDR3 DNA: TGTGCCAGCAGGAGTCCAAATGAGCAGTTCTTC.

Sample share makes this clone medium-sized. The rearrangement links TRBV12-3 or TRBV12-4 to TRBJ2-3; D tentatively reads TRBD1 or TRBD2 (6 bases each). The V end was cut by 2 bases, the J end by 3 bases, with 12 bases between. CDR3 length: 15 residues. The CDR3 DNA follows: TGTGCCAGCAGTTTAATAGGGGGGAGTACAGATACGCAGTATTTT. Protein sequence: CASSLIGGSTDTQYF.

This clone was found many times. The rearrangement joins TRBV4-1 to TRBJ2-7, with 8 bases fitting TRBD2. Germline loops: CDR1 MGHRA, CDR2 YSYEKL. The J segment lost 1 base and the V segment lost 2 bases, leaving 10 bases of the junction unmatched. The CDR3 is 17 amino acids. CDR3 in DNA: TGCGCCAGCAGCCAACACTCCACTAGCGGAACTTCCTACGAGCAGTACTTC. It translates to CASSQHSTSGTSYEQYF.

V usage is TRBV6-1 and J usage is TRBJ2-7; 7 nucleotides agree with TRBD1. There are 14 residues in the CDR3. With V trimmed by 6 bases and J by 1 base, 6 bases remained unmatched. Germline CDR1 is MNHNS and CDR2 is SASEGT. This CDR3 is CASRPPGQSYEQYF. The CDR3 DNA follows: TGTGCCAGCAGACCACCGGGACAGTCCTACGAGCAGTACTTC.

This clone is labeled medium-sized (0.01 to 0.1%). The rearrangement joins TRBV12-3 or TRBV12-4 to TRBJ2-1; no clear D gene. The length of the CDR3 is 14 residues. The V end was cut by 6 bases, the J end by 3 bases, with 12 bases between. CDR3 DNA: TGTGCCAGCAGCCCATGGGGAAGCTACAATGAGCAGTTCTTC. Translating gives CASSPWGSYNEQFF.

This clone ranks as medium-sized (0.01 to 0.1%). The gene calls are TRBV2 and TRBJ1-1; the D gene is possibly TRBD1 (5 bases). The CDR3 is 14 residues long. Germline CDR1 is SNHLY and CDR2 is FYNNEI. V lost 7 bases and J 4 bases, leaving 16 bases between the germline ends. The DNA for the CDR3 is TGTGCCAGCAACACTCAGGGCTGGGTCACTGAAGCTTTCTTT. The encoded protein is CASNTQGWVTEAFF.

This clone was picked up a small number of times. Written as DNA, the CDR3 is TGTGCCAGCACCACCCTTGGACAAGGGGAGCTGTTTTTT. Protein sequence: CASTTLGQGELFF. This chain uses TRBV6-4 with TRBJ2-2; D possibly corresponds to TRBD1 (5 bases). The CDR3 spans 13 residues. Germline V lookup: CDR1 MRHNA, CDR2 SNTAGT. The ends were cut back, 7 bases at V and 8 bases at J, with 14 bases in the middle.

This clone has a count of ten or more. The chain employs TRBV24-1 and TRBJ2-1, with 11 bases matching TRBD2. This CDR3 has 15 residues. The germline V gene encodes CDR1 KGHDR and CDR2 SFDVKD. With 6 bases clipped from V and 4 bases from J, the junction kept 4 bases outside the gene matches. CDR3 residues: CATSLAGGPYNEQFF. The CDR3 DNA follows: TGTGCCACCAGTTTAGCGGGAGGGCCTTACAATGAGCAGTTCTTC.

This clone was seen many times. The chain joins TRBV11-1 to TRBJ2-5; the D gene is possibly TRBD1 (6 bases). Trimming took 5 bases from V and 2 from J, leaving 12 bases between them. CDR3 length equals 14 residues. Germline CDR1 is SGHAT and CDR2 is FQDESV (reference sequence). The CDR3 coding sequence is TGTGCCAGCAGCCGGACAGAAAGTCAAGAGACCCAGTACTTC. As protein: CASSRTESQETQYF.